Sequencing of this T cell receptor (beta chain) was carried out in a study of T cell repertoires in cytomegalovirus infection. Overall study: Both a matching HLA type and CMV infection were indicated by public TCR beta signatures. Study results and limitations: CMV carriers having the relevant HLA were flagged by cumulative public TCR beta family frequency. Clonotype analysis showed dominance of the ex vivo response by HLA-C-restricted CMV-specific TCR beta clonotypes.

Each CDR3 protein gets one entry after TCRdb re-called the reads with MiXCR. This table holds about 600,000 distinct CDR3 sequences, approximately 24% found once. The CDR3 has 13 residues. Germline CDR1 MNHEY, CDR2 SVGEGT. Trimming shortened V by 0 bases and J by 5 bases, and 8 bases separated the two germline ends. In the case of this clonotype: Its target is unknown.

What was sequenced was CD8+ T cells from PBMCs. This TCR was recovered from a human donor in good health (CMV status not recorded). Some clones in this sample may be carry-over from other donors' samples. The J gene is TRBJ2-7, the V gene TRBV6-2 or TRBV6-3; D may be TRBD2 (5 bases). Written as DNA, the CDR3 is TGTGCCAGCAGTTACTCGGCCGGGGACGAGCAGTACGTC. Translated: CASSYSAGDEQYV.